This entry lists 4 T cell receptor beta chains sequenced from one sample in a study of blood T cell repertoires in COVID-19. Clones were read by immunoSEQ multiplex PCR, and TCRdb kept only the in-frame ones, dropping some. Of over 30,000 clones listed, about nine tenths are singletons. The specimen was peripheral blood. These receptors all stem from a man in his 70s with acute or convalescent COVID-19.

The chain couples TRBV11-1 to TRBJ2-3; TRBD1 matches 8 bases. From germline, CDR1 is SGHAT and CDR2 FQDESV (reference sequence). The CDR3 is 14 residues long. Germline trimming cut 6 bases from V and 5 bases from J; bases unmatched to any gene: 7. The CDR3 DNA reads TGTGCCAGCAGTGACAGGGGTCAAGGAGATACGCAGTATTTT. It codes for CASSDRGQGDTQYF.

The chain is built from TRBV6-5 and TRBJ2-5; TRBD1 is a possible D gene (6 bases). This CDR3 is built from 13 residues. Trimming left V 6 bases short and J 4 bases short, with 12 bases between. Germline V gene data show CDR1 as MNHEY and CDR2 as SVGAGI. CDR3: CASRLQGSETQYF. The CDR3 coding sequence is TGTGCCAGCAGGCTACAGGGATCAGAGACCCAGTACTTC.

The V call is TRBV3-1 (or the pseudogene TRBV3-2), the J call TRBJ2-1; 12 bases line up with TRBD2. Germline CDR1 LGHDT, CDR2 YNNKEL (reference sequence). CDR3 length: 16 amino acids. Unmatched junction bases numbered 0, after V lost 2 bases and J lost 1 base. CDR3 DNA: TGTGCCAGCAGCCAAACTAGCGGGAGGTCCTACAATGAGCAGTTCTTC. Protein: CASSQTSGRSYNEQFF.

This clone was detected once. The genes are TRBV7-3 and TRBJ2-5, with 11 nucleotides matching TRBD2. The CDR3 has 14 residues. Germline loops: CDR1 SGHTA, CDR2 FQGTGA. V trimming: 6 bases; J trimming: 5 bases; junction bases outside the gene matches: 5. Here the CDR3 reads CASSLAGGGETQYF. CDR3 in DNA: TGTGCCAGCAGTCTAGCGGGAGGAGGGGAGACCCAGTACTTC.